This passage covers 17 T cell receptor beta chains from one sample sequenced in a study of blood T cell repertoires in COVID-19. TCRdb's copy holds only in-frame clones and misses some; the assay was immunoSEQ multiplex PCR. This table has some 280,000 clones, 89% appearing once. The sequencing input was peripheral blood. These receptors were obtained from a woman aged 40 to 50 who had recovered from COVID-19.

CDR3 sequence (DNA): TGTGCCAGCAGCGCCTGGGGGGGCCTCGAGGGGAATGAGCAGTTCTTC. It encodes CASSAWGGLEGNEQFF. The chain is built from TRBV7-9 and TRBJ2-1, with TRBD2 as a possible D gene (7 bases). Trimming removed 5 bases from V and 7 bases from J, with 21 bases in between. Germline CDR1 is SEHNR and CDR2 is FQNEAQ (reference sequence). CDR3 length: 16 amino acids.

CDR3 DNA: TGTGCCAGCAGGGGACAGGTGGCTAATTCACCCCTCCACTTT. It translates to CASRGQVANSPLHF. The rearrangement uses TRBV14 and TRBJ1-6; the match to TRBD1 covers 8 bases. This CDR3 spans 14 amino acids. Germline V CDR1 and CDR2: SGHDN, FVKESK. Losses at the gene ends were 6 bases for V and 6 bases for J; bases not matched to a gene: 4.

This clone was found once. The genes are TRBV7-9 and TRBJ1-6, with a tentative D call TRBD1 (5 bases). Trimming cost V 5 bases and J 2 bases, with 10 bases left between them. The CDR3 runs 15 residues. Germline V gene lookup returns CDR1 SEHNR and CDR2 FQNEAQ (reference sequence). Here the CDR3 reads CASSVGGAYNSPLHF. The CDR3 bases are TGTGCCAGCAGCGTTGGAGGGGCCTATAATTCACCCCTCCACTTT.

This sequence joins TRBV19 and TRBJ1-3; possibly TRBD1 for D (5 bases). Trimming removed 6 bases at V and 0 bases at J, with 12 bases between. CDR1 is LNHDA, CDR2 SQIVND, per germline (reference sequence). CDR3 size: 15 residues. The CDR3 sequence is CASSQTAYSGNTIYF. The CDR3 nucleotides read TGTGCCAGTAGCCAGACAGCCTACTCTGGAAACACCATATATTTT.

For this clone: The junction departs from germline at one end; a sequencing error may be responsible. The chain has TRBV11-2 and TRBJ2-6, with a weak D call TRBD1 (5 bases). CDR1 and CDR2 (germline): SGHAT, FQNNGV. This CDR3 has 15 amino acids. CDR3 region: CASSFDRPGANVLTF. In DNA form, the CDR3 reads TGTGCCAGCAGCTTTGACAGACCTGGTGCCAACGTCCTGACTTTC.

This sequence joins TRBV28 and TRBJ1-1; TRBD1 might be the D (5 bases). V gave up 3 bases and J gave up 5 bases, with 16 bases separating them. CDR1 is MDHEN and CDR2 is SYDVKM in the germline V gene. This CDR3 region has 15 residues. CDR3: CASSFKGRVGTEAFF. CDR3 nucleotide sequence: TGTGCCAGCAGTTTCAAGGGGCGCGTAGGAACTGAAGCTTTCTTT.

The chain uses TRBV27 and TRBJ1-3, with 7 bases that match TRBD1. The CDR3 is 15 residues long. Germline loops: CDR1 MNHEY, CDR2 SMNVEV (reference sequence). V lost 2 bases and J lost 3; bases outside the gene matches: 4. The CDR3 region is CASSLTGVNGNTIYF. For the CDR3, the DNA is TGTGCCAGCAGTTTAACAGGGGTTAATGGAAACACCATATATTTT.

The rearrangement links TRBV10-2 to TRBJ2-7; 8 bases fit TRBD2. This CDR3 contains 15 residues. The V segment lost 4 bases and the J segment 2 bases; nucleotides outside the gene matches: 7. Germline V gene data show CDR1 as WSHSY and CDR2 as SAAADI. CDR3 sequence reads: CASSVSAGEPYEQYF. The CDR3 DNA follows: TGCGCCAGCAGTGTATCAGCGGGAGAACCCTACGAGCAGTACTTC.

In DNA form, the CDR3 reads TGCGCCAGCAGTGGCGGGGTATGGCCGGATTCACCCCTCCACTTT. It encodes CASSGGVWPDSPLHF. V gene TRBV10-1 combines with J gene TRBJ1-6; no firm D call. The V gene's germline CDR1 is WNHNN and CDR2 SYGVQD (reference sequence). V shed 4 bases and J shed 8 bases, with 15 bases lying between them. CDR3 length: 15 amino acids.

The chain couples TRBV6-5 to TRBJ2-1, with a tentative D call TRBD2 (6 bases). With 6 bases removed from V and 7 bases from J, the gap between germline ends came to 19 bases. The CDR3 runs to 15 residues. The germline V gene has CDR1 MNHEY and CDR2 SVGAGI. The CDR3 loop reads CASRPRDFQRNEQFF. CDR3 bases: TGTGCCAGCAGACCCCGGGACTTCCAACGAAATGAGCAGTTCTTC.

This chain uses TRBV2 with TRBJ2-7, with D perhaps TRBD2 (5 bases). Between the trimmed V and J ends, which lost 8 bases and 4 bases, there was a span of 15 bases. The CDR3 consists of 13 residues. Germline CDR1 SNHLY, CDR2 FYNNEI. CDR3 residues: CASRELEGYEQYF. Written as DNA, the CDR3 is TGTGCCAGCCGCGAACTAGAGGGATACGAGCAGTACTTC.

This chain connects TRBV30 to TRBJ1-2; possible D gene TRBD1, 6 bases. Trimming removed 4 bases at V and 2 bases at J, with 11 bases between. This CDR3 contains 13 residues. Germline V lookup: CDR1 GTSNPN, CDR2 SVGIG (reference sequence). CDR3 sequence reads: CAWNMDSNYGYTF. The CDR3 DNA reads as TGTGCCTGGAACATGGACAGCAACTATGGCTACACCTTC.

This chain connects TRBV18 to TRBJ1-3; D is uncertain. V lost 4 bases and J 4 bases, leaving 14 bases between the germline ends. The V gene's germline CDR1 is KGHSH and CDR2 LQKENI. The CDR3 sequence is 15 residues long. CDR3 sequence reads: CASSLTENLGNTIYF. The CDR3 coding sequence is TGTGCCAGCTCACTGACTGAAAATCTCGGAAACACCATATATTTT.

The chain combines TRBV19 with TRBJ2-3; TRBD1 matches 7 bases. With 1 base clipped from V and 8 bases from J, the junction kept 9 bases outside the gene matches. This CDR3 has 15 amino acids. From germline, CDR1 is LNHDA and CDR2 SQIVND (reference sequence). This CDR3 reads CASSIVGTAGGTQYF. The CDR3 coding sequence is TGTGCCAGTAGTATAGTAGGGACAGCTGGAGGTACGCAGTATTTT.

The V call is TRBV9, the J call TRBJ2-7; 9 bases match TRBD2. Germline assignment: CDR1 SGDLS and CDR2 YYNGEE. The ends lost 4 bases at V and 6 bases at J; junction bases unmatched: 14. The CDR3 length is 16 residues. The CDR3, as DNA: TGTGCCAGCAGCCTAGTAGCGGGAGCTCCCGGGGGCGAGCAGTACTTC. Encoded protein: CASSLVAGAPGGEQYF.

The chain joins TRBV2 to TRBJ1-2; D call uncertain. This CDR3 is 13 amino acids long. Germline CDR1 is SNHLY and CDR2 is FYNNEI. V lost 7 bases to trimming and J lost 4 bases, with 13 bases between them. In nucleotides, the CDR3 is TGTGCCAGCAAGGTGCGGGAGAGCTATGGCTACACCTTC. Translating it yields CASKVRESYGYTF. Complete variable domain (other parts from reference TRBV2 and TRBJ1-2): EPEVTQTPSHQVTQMGQEVILRCVPISNHLYFYWYRQILGQKVEFLVSFYNNEISEKSEIFDDQFSVERPDGSNFTLKIRSTKLEDSAMYFCASKVRESYGYTFGSGTRLTVV.

V is TRBV28 and J is TRBJ2-1; no definite D call. CDR1 MDHEN and CDR2 SYDVKM come from the germline V gene. This CDR3 contains 11 residues. The V end lost 5 bases, the J end lost 3 bases, and 2 bases lay between the germline ends. The DNA for the CDR3 is TGTGCCAGCAGTCTCTACAATGAGCAGTTCTTC. It codes for CASSLYNEQFF.